The TCR beta chain under discussion was sequenced for a study of identical twins. Overall study findings and caveats: Conclusions leaned on cross-sectional statistical analysis and did not track the same donors over time. Out-of-frame beta sequences exhibited a weaker degree of excess twin sharing. Cord blood beta clonotypes that were abundant carried fewer insertions, and memory repertoires showed no such trend.

The germline CDR1 and CDR2 sequences are SGHTA and FQGNSA. With 5 bases removed from V and 2 bases from J, the gap between germline ends came to 15 bases. CDR3 size: 15 residues. TCRdb called the 5' RACE reads again in MiXCR, with one record for every CDR3 protein. The sample yields 300,000 to 400,000 distinct CDR3 sequences, around an eighth seen once. Regarding this clonotype: Its antigen remains unknown.

A further study also used this sample, focusing on yellow fever vaccine responses in identical twins. That work contributes: Reportedly, the T cell response mounted by twins to vaccine seemed partly convergent, partly personalized.

Material for sequencing was CD8+ T cells sorted from blood. The sequence came from a woman under 30 in good health. The genes are TRBV7-2 and TRBJ2-5; D may be TRBD2 (6 bases). The CDR3 DNA sequence: TGTGCCAGCAGCCAACGCGGGACTTCTCAAGAGACCCAGTACTTC. Its translation is CASSQRGTSQETQYF.